A single sample is the source of the 3 T cell receptor beta chains below, sequenced in a study of vaccination and CD4 T cells after COVID-19. With the Oncomine TCR Beta short-read assay, DNA from cultured CD4+ T cells was sequenced. A single record per CDR3 protein comes from TCRdb applying MiXCR to the PCR reads. The data contain some 18,000 distinct CDR3 sequences, less than 55% of them singletons. Indicated treatment: approximately nine-day PBMC culture with coronavirus spike peptide pools or control peptides (ViraFEST assay). These receptors have no known antigen. The sample here was CD4+ T cells from blood, cultured in vitro, taken before SARS-CoV-2 vaccination. The source of these receptors is a human donor who had recovered from COVID-19.

In this sample, this clonotype turned up a few times. The chain couples TRBV7-9 to TRBJ1-3, with TRBD1 as a possible D gene (5 bases). The length of the CDR3 is 14 residues. V lost 4 bases and J 4 bases, leaving 11 bases between the germline ends. Germline loops: CDR1 SEHNR, CDR2 FQNEAQ (reference sequence). This CDR3 is CASSSDRKGNTIYF. CDR3 nucleotide sequence: TGTGCCAGCAGCTCCGACAGAAAAGGAAACACCATATATTTT.

The V gene is TRBV12-3 or TRBV12-4, the J gene TRBJ2-3, with 7 bases that match TRBD2. The CDR3 runs to 13 residues. Trimming cost V 8 bases and J 4 bases; bases outside gene matches: 6. The CDR3 DNA reads TGTGCCAGCGCCAGACTAGCTCCAGATACGCAGTATTTT. Amino acids: CASARLAPDTQYF.

The V and J genes are TRBV12-3 or TRBV12-4 and TRBJ2-5, with 10 bases identical to TRBD1. The V and J ends lost 0 bases and 2 bases, in that order; junction bases with no gene match: 9. The CDR3 runs 18 residues. The CDR3 DNA sequence: TGTGCCAGCAGTTTAGCCCCCGGGACAGGGGTTCGGCAAGAGACCCAGTACTTC. Its protein is CASSLAPGTGVRQETQYF.